These 28 T cell receptor beta chains were sequenced from one sample in a study of blood T cell repertoires in COVID-19. Libraries were prepared by immunoSEQ multiplex PCR; TCRdb keeps only in-frame clonotypes and omits some of them. The table lists 30,000 to 40,000 clones, 70% to 80% of them singletons. Source material: peripheral blood. These receptors came from an older man with acute or convalescent COVID-19.

This clone showed up just a few times. The chain has TRBV14 and TRBJ1-1; D remains ambiguous. Germline CDR1 is SGHDN and CDR2 is FVKESK. V dropped 0 bases and J dropped 1 base, with 3 bases sitting between them. This CDR3 region has 13 residues. The CDR3 loop reads CASSQDQNTEAFF. The CDR3 DNA reads TGTGCCAGCAGCCAAGACCAGAACACTGAAGCTTTCTTT.

This sequence joins TRBV6-5 and TRBJ2-7, with TRBD1 matching over 7 bases. J lost 4 bases, V lost 6 bases, and 9 bases had no gene match. Germline CDR1 and CDR2: MNHEY and SVGAGI. CDR3 size: 14 residues. CDR3 protein: CASSRGQVRYEQYF. DNA of the CDR3: TGTGCCAGCAGCCGCGGACAGGTGCGGTACGAGCAGTACTTC.

V usage is TRBV6-2 or TRBV6-3 and J usage is TRBJ2-7; 13 bases line up with TRBD2. This CDR3 comprises 18 residues. The junction had 7 bases not matched to a gene; V was cut back by 0 bases and J by 2 bases. From germline, CDR1 is MNHEY and CDR2 SVGEGT. The CDR3 reads CASSYSTSGGSPTYEQYF. Written as DNA, the CDR3 is TGTGCCAGCAGTTACTCGACTAGCGGGGGGAGCCCTACCTACGAGCAGTACTTC.

This clone appeared once. This rearrangement joins TRBV3-1 (or the pseudogene TRBV3-2) to TRBJ2-7, with 13 nucleotides matching TRBD2. The CDR3 has 15 amino acids. V lost 3 bases and J lost 4; bases outside the gene matches: 3. Germline lookup yields CDR1 LGHDT and CDR2 YNNKEL (reference sequence). The CDR3 loop reads CASSQGLAGPYEQYF. In nucleotides, the CDR3 is TGTGCCAGCAGCCAGGGACTAGCGGGACCTTACGAGCAGTACTTC.

This clone was seen a few times. The CDR3 DNA sequence: TGTGCCAGCAGCTCGGCCCTCGGAGGGGGCAATAATTCACCCCTCCACTTT. Translated: CASSSALGGGNNSPLHF. V usage is TRBV5-4 and J usage is TRBJ1-6; 7 bases fit TRBD1. Germline V lookup: CDR1 SGHNT, CDR2 YYREEE (reference sequence). With 3 bases clipped from V and 5 bases from J, the junction kept 11 bases outside the gene matches. The CDR3 spans 17 residues.

The chain has TRBV25-1 and TRBJ2-1; no clear D gene. Trimming shortened V by 10 bases and J by 2 bases, and 15 bases separated the two germline ends. The CDR3 contains 14 residues. Germline-derived CDR1 and CDR2 are MGHDK and SYGVNS. The CDR3 protein is CATSWRSPYNEQFF. The CDR3 coding sequence is TGTGCCACCTCCTGGAGAAGTCCCTACAATGAGCAGTTCTTC.

CDR3 protein: CATRQGFYEQYF. CDR3 bases: TGTGCCACTAGACAGGGCTTCTACGAGCAGTACTTC. The V and J genes are TRBV10-3 and TRBJ2-7, with 7 bases that match TRBD1. Per the germline V gene, CDR1 is ENHRY and CDR2 is SYGVKD. CDR3 length: 12 residues. Trimming removed 10 bases from V and 3 bases from J; junction bases left unmatched: 6.

This chain uses TRBV7-8 with TRBJ2-3, with D possibly being TRBD2 (5 bases). Trimming stripped 2 bases from V and 3 bases from J, with 6 bases between. Germline lookup yields CDR1 SGHVS and CDR2 FQNEAQ. The CDR3 loop spans 13 amino acids. The DNA of the CDR3 is TGTGCCAGCAGCTTACAGCGGACAGATACGCAGTATTTT. It specifies CASSLQRTDTQYF.

J is TRBJ2-1 and V is TRBV7-9; 10 bases are a match to TRBD2. The V and J ends lost 8 bases and 9 bases, in that order; junction bases with no gene match: 10. The CDR3 has 14 amino acids. The V gene's germline CDR1 is SEHNR and CDR2 FQNEAQ (reference sequence). The DNA for the CDR3 is TGTGCCAGCGGGAGCGGGAGGGTATCGGCTGAGCAGTTCTTC. As protein: CASGSGRVSAEQFF. The full variable domain, with the rest looked up from reference TRBV7-9 and TRBJ2-1, is DTGVSQNPRHKITKRGQNVTFRCDPISEHNRLYWYRQTLGQGPEFLTYFQNEAQLEKSRLLSDRFSAERPKGSFSTLEIQRTEQGDSAMYLCASGSGRVSAEQFFGPGTRLTVL.

The J gene is TRBJ1-2, the V gene TRBV28; no clear D. V gave up 2 bases and J gave up 5 bases, with 6 bases separating them. Germline V gene sequence: CDR1 MDHEN, CDR2 SYDVKM. This CDR3 region has 12 residues. CDR3 DNA sequence: TGTGCCAGCAGTTTAAACCGGTATGGCTACACCTTC. This sequence encodes CASSLNRYGYTF.

The V call is TRBV5-4, the J call TRBJ1-6, with 7 nucleotides matching TRBD1. Germline loops: CDR1 SGHNT, CDR2 YYREEE (reference sequence). CDR3 size: 14 residues. Trimming at V came to 2 bases and at J to 7 bases, leaving 3 bases not matched to a gene. CDR3 DNA: TGTGCCAGCAGCTTACAGGGGCAAAATTCACCCCTCCACTTT. Its protein is CASSLQGQNSPLHF.

The chain recombines TRBV6-6 with TRBJ2-3; D is possibly TRBD2 (5 bases). The germline V gene encodes CDR1 MNHNY and CDR2 SVGAGI (reference sequence). This CDR3 has 16 residues. Trimming took off 4 bases at V and 4 bases at J, with 18 bases between the two ends. The CDR3 DNA is TGTGCCAGCAGTTCCGCGAGGCTAGAGAGGGCAGATACGCAGTATTTT. Protein: CASSSARLERADTQYF.

This chain connects TRBV29-1 to TRBJ2-1; the match to TRBD1 covers 10 bases. The germline CDR1 and CDR2 sequences are SQVTM and ANQGSEA. The CDR3 extends over 17 amino acids. The V and J ends lost 6 bases and 3 bases, in that order; junction bases with no gene match: 14. Written as DNA, the CDR3 is TGCAGCGTCATTCCCGCAGGGGACAGGGGACTCTACAATGAGCAGTTCTTC. It specifies CSVIPAGDRGLYNEQFF.

A single count supports this clone. The rearrangement uses TRBV11-2 and TRBJ2-7; TRBD2 might be the D (5 bases). The CDR3 is 14 residues long. Germline CDR1 SGHAT, CDR2 FQNNGV. V lost 2 bases to trimming and J lost 0 bases, with 8 bases between them. The CDR3 region is CASSLFRGSYEQYF. The CDR3 DNA is TGTGCCAGCAGCTTATTTCGGGGCTCCTACGAGCAGTACTTC. Using reference TRBV11-2 and TRBJ2-7 for the parts outside the CDR3, the full variable domain is EAGVAQSPRYKIIEKRQSVAFWCNPISGHATLYWYQQILGQGPKLLIQFQNNGVVDDSQLPKDRFSAERLKGVDSTLKIQPAKLEDSAVYLCASSLFRGSYEQYFGPGTRLTVT.

The CDR3 DNA follows: TGTGCCAGCAGCCTATCGACAGTCGGAGCTTTCTTT. Amino acids: CASSLSTVGAFF. The J gene is TRBJ1-1, the V gene TRBV5-6, with D tentatively TRBD1 (5 bases). This CDR3 spans 12 amino acids. Germline V gives CDR1 SGHDT, CDR2 YYEEEE. V shed 4 bases and J shed 10 bases, with 14 bases lying between them.

The rearrangement links TRBV6-6 to TRBJ2-2, with D unclear. Trimming stripped 4 bases from V and 4 bases from J, with 7 bases between. Germline-derived CDR1 and CDR2 are MNHNY and SVGAGI (reference sequence). This CDR3 has 13 amino acids. CDR3 sequence: CASSFTPTGELFF. CDR3 nucleotide sequence: TGTGCCAGCAGTTTCACACCCACCGGGGAGCTGTTTTTT.

This chain links TRBV19 with TRBJ2-1, with 7 nucleotides matching TRBD1. V lost 7 bases to trimming and J lost 7 bases; unmatched junction nucleotides: 10. Germline CDR1 reads LNHDA; CDR2 reads SQIVND (reference sequence). CDR3 length equals 14 residues. The chain's CDR3 is CASTLGRGRNEQFF. For the CDR3, the DNA is TGTGCCAGTACCCTAGGAAGGGGGCGAAATGAGCAGTTCTTC.

This clone was counted a few times. The chain couples TRBV7-2 to TRBJ2-3; TRBD1 matches 11 bases. The germline CDR1 and CDR2 sequences are SGHTA and FQGNSA. V trimming: 5 bases; J trimming: 0 bases; junction bases outside the gene matches: 10. The CDR3 totals 18 residues. The CDR3 sequence is CASSHSGTGGASTDTQYF. For the CDR3, the DNA is TGTGCCAGCAGCCATTCCGGGACAGGGGGGGCTAGCACAGATACGCAGTATTTT.

The sample holds a few counts of this clone. The chain combines TRBV3-1 (or the pseudogene TRBV3-2) with TRBJ2-7; no reliable D call. V dropped 7 bases and J dropped 1 base, with 11 bases sitting between them. This CDR3 contains 13 residues. Germline V CDR1 and CDR2: LGHDT, YNNKEL (reference sequence). CDR3 sequence (DNA): TGTGCCAGCAACTCTCCTCCTTCCTACGAGCAGTACTTC. Its translation: CASNSPPSYEQYF.

This clone is a singleton in its sample. The chain carries TRBV4-3 and TRBJ2-7, with 9 bases identical to TRBD2. V was pared by 0 bases and J by 6 bases, with 6 bases of the junction left unmatched. CDR3 size: 15 residues. Germline CDR1 reads LGHNA; CDR2 reads YSLEER. The CDR3 DNA reads as TGCGCCAGCAGCCAAGAGGCGGGAGGGCCGGGCGAGCAGTACTTC. This sequence encodes CASSQEAGGPGEQYF.

This sequence joins TRBV5-6 and TRBJ1-2; tentative D call: TRBD1 (6 bases). From germline, CDR1 is SGHDT and CDR2 YYEEEE. The CDR3 has 14 amino acids. Trimming took off 1 base at V and 0 bases at J, with 7 bases between the two ends. The CDR3 is CASSLTGTNYGYTF. CDR3 nucleotides: TGTGCCAGCAGCTTGACAGGGACTAACTATGGCTACACCTTC.

The rearrangement uses TRBV12-3 or TRBV12-4 and TRBJ2-2; maybe TRBD1 (6 bases). The ends were cut back, 6 bases at V and 6 bases at J, with 11 bases in the middle. The CDR3 has 13 amino acids. Written as DNA, the CDR3 is TGTGCCAGCAGAAACTCAGGGGCCGGGGAGCTGTTTTTT. Amino acid sequence: CASRNSGAGELFF.

This chain connects TRBV11-1 to TRBJ2-2; no definite D call. This CDR3 is built from 13 residues. The germline V and J ends were trimmed by 3 bases and 7 bases, with 9 bases remaining between them. Germline CDR1 is SGHAT and CDR2 is FQDESV (reference sequence). The CDR3 sequence: CASSFRQGGELFF. CDR3 DNA sequence: TGTGCCAGCAGCTTCAGGCAAGGCGGGGAGCTGTTTTTT.

The genes are TRBV7-9 and TRBJ2-7; 12 nucleotides match TRBD1. The CDR3 contains 16 residues. Trimming cost V 3 bases and J 4 bases; bases outside gene matches: 7. Germline V gene sequence: CDR1 SEHNR, CDR2 FQNEAQ (reference sequence). The CDR3 is CASSFQGGQGAYEQYF. In DNA, the CDR3 is TGTGCCAGCAGCTTCCAAGGGGGACAGGGGGCTTACGAGCAGTACTTC.

The chain links TRBV18 to TRBJ1-2, with 11 bases lining up with TRBD1. The CDR3 extends over 18 amino acids. V lost 5 bases, J lost 6 bases, and 17 bases stayed unmatched. Germline CDR1 KGHSH, CDR2 LQKENI. The CDR3 coding sequence is TGTGCCAGCTCAAGCACCTCCGGGACAGGGGGTCGGTACGATGGCTACACCTTC. Translation gives CASSSTSGTGGRYDGYTF.

The gene calls are TRBV28 and TRBJ2-1; 8 nucleotides match TRBD1. V gave up 6 bases and J gave up 10 bases; unmatched junction bases: 2. The CDR3 is 11 amino acids. Looked up from germline, CDR1 is MDHEN and CDR2 is SYDVKM. The CDR3 DNA sequence: TGTGCCAGCAGCTACAGGGGGGAGCAGTTCTTC. It is translated as CASSYRGEQFF.

The chain has TRBV5-1 and TRBJ2-1; D unresolved. Germline V lookup: CDR1 SGHRS, CDR2 YFSETQ. This CDR3 comprises 13 residues. The germline V and J ends were trimmed by 0 bases and 7 bases, with 8 bases remaining between them. Here the CDR3 DNA reads TGCGCCAGCAGCTTGGAATATGAGAATGAGCAGTTCTTC. It specifies CASSLEYENEQFF.

This clone was found a few times. V and J are TRBV9 and TRBJ1-4; 7 bases match TRBD1. From germline, CDR1 is SGDLS and CDR2 YYNGEE. V gave up 3 bases and J gave up 14 bases; unmatched junction bases: 4. The CDR3 is 11 residues long. In DNA form, the CDR3 reads TGTGCCAGCAGCGAACCGGGACAGCTGTTTTTT. Translating gives CASSEPGQLFF. The complete variable domain, with remaining parts taken from reference TRBV9 and TRBJ1-4, reads DSGVTQTPKHLITATGQRVTLRCSPRSGDLSVYWYQQSLDQGLQFLIQYYNGEERAKGNILERFSAQQFPDLHSELNLSSLELGDSALYFCASSEPGQLFFGSGTQLSVL.